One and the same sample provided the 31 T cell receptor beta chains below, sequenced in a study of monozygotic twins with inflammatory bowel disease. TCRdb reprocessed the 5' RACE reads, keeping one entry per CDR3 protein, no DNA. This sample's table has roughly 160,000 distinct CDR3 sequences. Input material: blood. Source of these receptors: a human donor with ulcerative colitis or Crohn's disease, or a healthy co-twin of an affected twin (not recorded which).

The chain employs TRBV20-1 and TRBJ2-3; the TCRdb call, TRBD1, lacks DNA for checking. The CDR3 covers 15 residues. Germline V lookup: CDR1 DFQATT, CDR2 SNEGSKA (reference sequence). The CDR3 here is CSARRTGASTDTQYF.

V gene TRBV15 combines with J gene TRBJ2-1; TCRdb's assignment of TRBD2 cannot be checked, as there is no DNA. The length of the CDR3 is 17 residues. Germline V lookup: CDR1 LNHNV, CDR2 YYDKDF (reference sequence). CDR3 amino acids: CATSRWGSGGHYNEQFF.

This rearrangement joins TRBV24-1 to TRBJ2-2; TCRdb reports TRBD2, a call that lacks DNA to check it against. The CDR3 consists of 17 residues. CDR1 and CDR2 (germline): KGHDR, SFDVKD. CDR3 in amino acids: CATSDSVGTRNTGELFF.

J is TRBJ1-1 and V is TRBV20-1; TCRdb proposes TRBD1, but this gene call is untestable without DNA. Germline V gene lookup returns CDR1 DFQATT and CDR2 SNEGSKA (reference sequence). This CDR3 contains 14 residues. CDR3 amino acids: CSARVLALGTEAFF.

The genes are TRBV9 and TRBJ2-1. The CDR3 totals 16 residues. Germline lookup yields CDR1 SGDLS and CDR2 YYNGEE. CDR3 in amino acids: CASSVDDWSSYNEQFF.

CDR3 protein: CATSREGTANQPQHF. This chain joins TRBV15 and TRBJ1-5. The germline V gene encodes CDR1 LNHNV and CDR2 YYDKDF (reference sequence). This CDR3 spans 15 amino acids.

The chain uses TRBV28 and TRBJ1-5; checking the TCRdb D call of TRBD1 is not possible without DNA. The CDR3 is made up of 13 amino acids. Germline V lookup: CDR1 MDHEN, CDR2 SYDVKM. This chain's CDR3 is CASSDRVGQPQHF. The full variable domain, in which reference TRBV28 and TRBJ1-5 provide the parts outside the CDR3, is DVKVTQSSRYLVKRTGEKVFLECVQDMDHENMFWYRQDPGLGLRLIYFSYDVKMKEKGDIPEGYSVSREKKERFSLILESASTNQTSMYLCASSDRVGQPQHFGDGTRLSIL.

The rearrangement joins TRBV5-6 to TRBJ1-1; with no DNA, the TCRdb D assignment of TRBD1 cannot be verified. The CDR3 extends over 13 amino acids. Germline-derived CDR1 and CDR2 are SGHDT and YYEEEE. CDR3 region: CASSLWAGNEAFF.

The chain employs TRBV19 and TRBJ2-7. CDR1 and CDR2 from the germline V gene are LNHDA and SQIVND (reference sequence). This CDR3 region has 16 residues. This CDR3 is CASSPSFRASSYEQYF.

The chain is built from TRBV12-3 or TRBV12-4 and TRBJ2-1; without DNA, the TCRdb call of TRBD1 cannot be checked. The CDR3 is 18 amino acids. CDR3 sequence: CASSLEGKPSSSYNEQFF.

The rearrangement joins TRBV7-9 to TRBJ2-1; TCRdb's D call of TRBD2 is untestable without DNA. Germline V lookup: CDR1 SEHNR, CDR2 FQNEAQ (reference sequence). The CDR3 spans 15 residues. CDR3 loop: CASSFDSGSYNEQFF.

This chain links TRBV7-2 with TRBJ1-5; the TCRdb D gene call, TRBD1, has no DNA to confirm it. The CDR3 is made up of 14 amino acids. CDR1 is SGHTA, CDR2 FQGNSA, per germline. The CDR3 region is CASSAQRGRQPQHF.

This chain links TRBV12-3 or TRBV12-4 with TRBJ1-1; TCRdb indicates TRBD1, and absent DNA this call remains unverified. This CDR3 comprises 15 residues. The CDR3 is CASRPTTGRNTEAFF.

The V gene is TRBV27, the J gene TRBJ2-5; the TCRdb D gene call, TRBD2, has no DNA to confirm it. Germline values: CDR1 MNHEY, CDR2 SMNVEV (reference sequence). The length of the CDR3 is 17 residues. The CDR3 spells CASSLHLTSGGAETQYF.

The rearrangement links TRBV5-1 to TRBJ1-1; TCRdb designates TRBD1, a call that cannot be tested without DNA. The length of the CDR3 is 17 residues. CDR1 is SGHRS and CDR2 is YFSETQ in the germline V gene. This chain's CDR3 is CASSAGTGAGGNTEAFF.

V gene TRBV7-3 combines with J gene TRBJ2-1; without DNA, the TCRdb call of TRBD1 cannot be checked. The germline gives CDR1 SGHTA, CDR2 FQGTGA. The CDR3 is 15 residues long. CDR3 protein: CASSLNQGAYNEQFF.

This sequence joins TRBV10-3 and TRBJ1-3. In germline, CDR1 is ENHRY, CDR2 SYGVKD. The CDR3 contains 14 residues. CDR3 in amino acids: CAISAANSGNTIYF.

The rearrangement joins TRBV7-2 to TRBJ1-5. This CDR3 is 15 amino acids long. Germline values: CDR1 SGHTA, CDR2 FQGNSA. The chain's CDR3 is CASSLVPYINQPQHF.

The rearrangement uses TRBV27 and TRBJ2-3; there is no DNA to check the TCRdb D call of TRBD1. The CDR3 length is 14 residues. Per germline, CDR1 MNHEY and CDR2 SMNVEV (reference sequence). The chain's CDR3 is CASSRDSRTDTQYF.

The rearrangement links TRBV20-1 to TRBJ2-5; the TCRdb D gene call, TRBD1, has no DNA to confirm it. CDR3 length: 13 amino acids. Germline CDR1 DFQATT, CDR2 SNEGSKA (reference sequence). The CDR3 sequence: CSAGTGGQETQYF.

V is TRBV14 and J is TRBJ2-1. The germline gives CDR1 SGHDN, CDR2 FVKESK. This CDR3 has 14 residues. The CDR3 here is CASSQASPFNEQFF. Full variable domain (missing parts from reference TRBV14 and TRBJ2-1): EAGVTQFPSHSVIEKGQTVTLRCDPISGHDNLYWYRRVMGKEIKFLLHFVKESKQDESGMPNNRFLAERTGGTYSTLKVQPAELEDSGVYFCASSQASPFNEQFFGPGTRLTVL.

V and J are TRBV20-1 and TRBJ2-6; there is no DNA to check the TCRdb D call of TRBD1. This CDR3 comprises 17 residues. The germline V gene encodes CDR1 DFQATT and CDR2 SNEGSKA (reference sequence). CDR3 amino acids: CSATPWGGSSGANVLTF.

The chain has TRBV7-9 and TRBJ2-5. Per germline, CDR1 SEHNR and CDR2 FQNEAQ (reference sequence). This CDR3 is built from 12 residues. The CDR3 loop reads CASRSSVETQYF.

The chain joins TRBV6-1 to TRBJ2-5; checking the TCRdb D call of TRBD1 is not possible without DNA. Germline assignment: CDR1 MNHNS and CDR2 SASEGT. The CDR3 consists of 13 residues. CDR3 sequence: CASSGDREETQYF.

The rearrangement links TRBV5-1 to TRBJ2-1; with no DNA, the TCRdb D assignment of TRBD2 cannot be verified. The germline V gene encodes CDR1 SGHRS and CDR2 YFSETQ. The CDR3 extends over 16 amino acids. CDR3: CASSLNPGLAGAEQFF.

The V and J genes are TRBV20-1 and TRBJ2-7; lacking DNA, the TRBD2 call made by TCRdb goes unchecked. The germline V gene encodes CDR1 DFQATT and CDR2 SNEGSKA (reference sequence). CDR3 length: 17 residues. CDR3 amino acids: CSARRGVMSGDPYEQYF.

The CDR3 loop reads CSANGGPNEQFF. This sequence joins TRBV29-1 and TRBJ2-1; TCRdb outputs TRBD2, but without DNA this stays unchecked. The germline V gene has CDR1 SQVTM and CDR2 ANQGSEA. This CDR3 has 12 residues.

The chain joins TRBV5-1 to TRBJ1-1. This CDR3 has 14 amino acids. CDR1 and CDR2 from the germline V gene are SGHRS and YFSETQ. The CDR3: CASRLALLNTEAFF. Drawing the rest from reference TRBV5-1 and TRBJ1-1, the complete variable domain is KAGVTQTPRYLIKTRGQQVTLSCSPISGHRSVSWYQQTPGQGLQFLFEYFSETQRNKGNFPGRFSGRQFSNSRSEMNVSTLELGDSALYLCASRLALLNTEAFFGQGTRLTVV.

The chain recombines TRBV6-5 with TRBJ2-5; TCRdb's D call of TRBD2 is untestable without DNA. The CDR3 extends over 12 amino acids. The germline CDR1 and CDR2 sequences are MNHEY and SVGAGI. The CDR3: CASSPEGETQYF.

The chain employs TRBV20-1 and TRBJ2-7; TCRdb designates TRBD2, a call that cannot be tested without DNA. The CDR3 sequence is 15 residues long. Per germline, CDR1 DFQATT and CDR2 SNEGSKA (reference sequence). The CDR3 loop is CSARRTSGRIHEQYF.

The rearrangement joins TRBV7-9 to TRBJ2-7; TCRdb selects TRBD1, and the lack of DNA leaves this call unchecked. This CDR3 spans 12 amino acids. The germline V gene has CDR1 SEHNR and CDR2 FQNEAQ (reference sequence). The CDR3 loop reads CVSSFSGGEQYF.